This is a list of T cell receptor beta chains from one sample in a study of OX40 agonist ivuxolimab in advanced cancers. Here immunoSEQ multiplex PCR was the method, and the copy in TCRdb shows in-frame clones only, minus some. This table holds some 50,000 clones, about three quarters found once. The source was CD4+ or CD8+ T cells sorted from blood, collected in a trial of the OX40 agonist ivuxolimab. These receptors came from an adult with an advanced solid tumor such as melanoma, head and neck, liver or kidney cancer. Each CDR3 is given with its conserved first and last residue. D genes are given only for firm matches. Only part of the rows carry a size: once, few, many, or a class if the clone is expanded.

CDR3nt: TGTGCCAGTAGTATAGGGGTACGGCAGCCCCAGCATTTT
CDR3aa: CASSIGVRQPQHF
d_gene: NA
abundance: NA
v_gene: TRBV19
j_gene: TRBJ1-5

CDR3nt: TGTGCCAGCAGCTTGCTCGCGGTCAGTGACTACAATGAGCAGTTCTTC
CDR3aa: CASSLLAVSDYNEQFF
d_gene: NA
abundance: NA
v_gene: TRBV5-5
j_gene: TRBJ2-1

CDR3nt: TGTGCCAGCAGGGGAGACAGGGGGATAGGCAATGAGCAGTTCTTC
CDR3aa: CASRGDRGIGNEQFF
d_gene: TRBD1
abundance: once
v_gene: TRBV6-1
j_gene: TRBJ2-1

CDR3nt: TGTGCCAGCTCACCATCTGATCTTAAGAGCTCTGGGGCCAACGTCCTGACTTTC
CDR3aa: CASSPSDLKSSGANVLTF
d_gene: NA
abundance: few
v_gene: TRBV18
j_gene: TRBJ2-6

CDR3nt: TGTGCCACCAGCAGAGATGGAGGGGTAGGCTACACCTTC
CDR3aa: CATSRDGGVGYTF
d_gene: NA
abundance: NA
v_gene: TRBV15
j_gene: TRBJ1-2

CDR3nt: TGTGCCAGCAGTGAGGGGACTAGGTCCAATGAGCAGTTCTTC
CDR3aa: CASSEGTRSNEQFF
d_gene: TRBD2
abundance: once
v_gene: TRBV6-4
j_gene: TRBJ2-1

CDR3nt: TGTGCCAGCAGTGAATGGGCAGGGGCGAGCTATGGCTACACCTTC
CDR3aa: CASSEWAGASYGYTF
d_gene: NA
abundance: medium-sized
v_gene: TRBV6-1
j_gene: TRBJ1-2

CDR3nt: TGCGCCAGCAGTGACCCAGCGGGAGATGAGCAGTACTTC
CDR3aa: CASSDPAGDEQYF
d_gene: TRBD2
abundance: NA
v_gene: TRBV10-2
j_gene: TRBJ2-7

CDR3nt: TGTGCCAGCAGCTACCCCAGAGAGCGGCCCTACAATGAGCAGTTCTTC
CDR3aa: CASSYPRERPYNEQFF
d_gene: NA
abundance: NA
v_gene: TRBV7-9
j_gene: TRBJ2-1

CDR3nt: TGTGCCTGGAGTGTACGGGGCCGGGAGACCCAGTACTTC
CDR3aa: CAWSVRGRETQYF
d_gene: NA
abundance: once
v_gene: TRBV30
j_gene: TRBJ2-5

CDR3nt: TGCGCCAGCAGCTTGGAAGGAAACACCATATATTTT
CDR3aa: CASSLEGNTIYF
d_gene: NA
abundance: NA
v_gene: TRBV5-1
j_gene: TRBJ1-3

CDR3nt: TGTGCCAGCAGCTTGAGTCAGGCAGGGGACTTCATGAACACTGAAGCTTTCTTT
CDR3aa: CASSLSQAGDFMNTEAFF
d_gene: NA
abundance: NA
v_gene: TRBV5-5
j_gene: TRBJ1-1

CDR3nt: TGTGCCAGCGGCGGGGCGGTGGGGGAGCTGTTTTTT
CDR3aa: CASGGAVGELFF
d_gene: NA
abundance: NA
v_gene: TRBV5-4
j_gene: TRBJ2-2

CDR3nt: TGTGCCAGCAGCCAAGTTCAGGAGGACTACAATGAGCAGTTCTTC
CDR3aa: CASSQVQEDYNEQFF
d_gene: NA
abundance: NA
v_gene: TRBV4-2
j_gene: TRBJ2-1

CDR3nt: TGTGCCAGCAGCCAGAACAGCGGGGGAAGCTCCTACGAGCAGTACTTC
CDR3aa: CASSQNSGGSSYEQYF
d_gene: TRBD2
abundance: NA
v_gene: TRBV14
j_gene: TRBJ2-7

CDR3nt: TGTGCCAGTGGGACCGAGGTATACGAGCAGTACTTC
CDR3aa: CASGTEVYEQYF
d_gene: NA
abundance: NA
v_gene: TRBV6-5
j_gene: TRBJ2-7

CDR3nt: TGCAGCGTCGCGTCCACTATGAACACTGAAGCTTTCTTT
CDR3aa: CSVASTMNTEAFF
d_gene: NA
abundance: NA
v_gene: TRBV29-1
j_gene: TRBJ1-1

CDR3nt: TGTGCCAGCAGCTTTCCTTCTAGCGGGAGCTCCTACAATGAGCAGTTCTTC
CDR3aa: CASSFPSSGSSYNEQFF
d_gene: TRBD2
abundance: NA
v_gene: TRBV7-9
j_gene: TRBJ2-1

CDR3nt: TGTGCCAGCAGTTATCGACTCTCCTACGAGCAGTACTTC
CDR3aa: CASSYRLSYEQYF
d_gene: NA
abundance: NA
v_gene: TRBV6-5
j_gene: TRBJ2-7

CDR3nt: TGTGCCAGCACCCCCTGGGCGGGACTGGGTTACGAGCAGTACTTC
CDR3aa: CASTPWAGLGYEQYF
d_gene: NA
abundance: NA
v_gene: TRBV6-5
j_gene: TRBJ2-7

CDR3nt: TGTGCCAGCAGCCCCGTCGGACAGGGATCGTCACCCCTCCACTTT
CDR3aa: CASSPVGQGSSPLHF
d_gene: TRBD1
abundance: NA
v_gene: TRBV6-6
j_gene: TRBJ1-6

CDR3nt: TGTGCCATCAGTGAGTCGGGCCCGGGGCCCCAGCATTTT
CDR3aa: CAISESGPGPQHF
d_gene: NA
abundance: NA
v_gene: TRBV10-3
j_gene: TRBJ1-5

CDR3nt: TGTGCCTGGAGTTCCCCCCCCGGTGAGACCCAGTACTTC
CDR3aa: CAWSSPPGETQYF
d_gene: NA
abundance: NA
v_gene: TRBV30
j_gene: TRBJ2-5

CDR3nt: TGTGCCACCAGCAGAGAAATAGGGAAGGGGCTCTGGAACACTGAAGCTTTCTTT
CDR3aa: CATSREIGKGLWNTEAFF
d_gene: NA
abundance: NA
v_gene: TRBV15
j_gene: TRBJ1-1

CDR3nt: TGCGCCAGCAGCTTGGTGTGGGGACAGGGGGCCGGTAATGAAAAACTGTTTTTT
CDR3aa: CASSLVWGQGAGNEKLFF
d_gene: TRBD1
abundance: NA
v_gene: TRBV5-1
j_gene: TRBJ1-4

CDR3nt: TGTGCCAGCAGCAAAGGGGCACTCCCTCGGAGAAATTCACCCCTCCACTTT
CDR3aa: CASSKGALPRRNSPLHF
d_gene: NA
abundance: NA
v_gene: TRBV21-1
j_gene: TRBJ1-6

CDR3nt: TGTGCCAGCAGCAAGCTCGAGGAGAGGAACACTGAAGCTTTCTTT
CDR3aa: CASSKLEERNTEAFF
d_gene: NA
abundance: NA
v_gene: TRBV7-2
j_gene: TRBJ1-1

CDR3nt: TGCGCCAGCAGCCCCGTCCCCGGGGAGCTGTTTTTT
CDR3aa: CASSPVPGELFF
d_gene: NA
abundance: NA
v_gene: TRBV5-1
j_gene: TRBJ2-2

CDR3nt: TGTGCCAGCAGCCCATATAACCCGGGACTAGTTTCCTACGAGCAGTACTTC
CDR3aa: CASSPYNPGLVSYEQYF
d_gene: TRBD2
abundance: NA
v_gene: TRBV7-9
j_gene: TRBJ2-7

CDR3nt: TGTGCCATCAGGGCGGTTGCGCAATCACCCCTCCACTTT
CDR3aa: CAIRAVAQSPLHF
d_gene: NA
abundance: NA
v_gene: TRBV10-3
j_gene: TRBJ1-6

CDR3nt: TGTGCCAGCAGCTTCCCCGTAGGCACCGGGGAGCTGTTTTTT
CDR3aa: CASSFPVGTGELFF
d_gene: NA
abundance: NA
v_gene: TRBV11-2
j_gene: TRBJ2-2

CDR3nt: TGCGCCAGCAGCCAAGATAACGGGGGCGGGCAGCCCCAGCATTTT
CDR3aa: CASSQDNGGGQPQHF
d_gene: NA
abundance: NA
v_gene: TRBV4-3
j_gene: TRBJ1-5

CDR3nt: TGTGCCAGCAGCTTTCGTGGGCTGGAGACCCAGTACTTC
CDR3aa: CASSFRGLETQYF
d_gene: NA
abundance: NA
v_gene: TRBV7-9
j_gene: TRBJ2-5

CDR3nt: TGTGCCATCAGTGAGTCAAGGACAGATACGCAGTATTTT
CDR3aa: CAISESRTDTQYF
d_gene: NA
abundance: once
v_gene: TRBV10-3
j_gene: TRBJ2-3

CDR3nt: TGTGCCAGCAGAGGGTGGTTGGACACCGGGGAGCTGTTTTTT
CDR3aa: CASRGWLDTGELFF
d_gene: NA
abundance: NA
v_gene: TRBV2
j_gene: TRBJ2-2

CDR3nt: TGTGCCAGCAGCGAGGGACAGCCGAGCTCTGGAAACACCATATATTTT
CDR3aa: CASSEGQPSSGNTIYF
d_gene: TRBD1
abundance: NA
v_gene: TRBV7-8
j_gene: TRBJ1-3

CDR3nt: TGTGCCAGCAGCTTAGATGGCGGTTCCGGGGAGCTGTTTTTT
CDR3aa: CASSLDGGSGELFF
d_gene: NA
abundance: few
v_gene: TRBV7-6
j_gene: TRBJ2-2

CDR3nt: TGTGCCAGCAGTACCGGGACATACCGTCAGCCCCAGCATTTT
CDR3aa: CASSTGTYRQPQHF
d_gene: NA
abundance: NA
v_gene: TRBV6-5
j_gene: TRBJ1-5

CDR3nt: TGTGCCAGCAGCGTAGATCGAGGGATGGACTACGAGCAGTACTTC
CDR3aa: CASSVDRGMDYEQYF
d_gene: NA
abundance: few
v_gene: TRBV9
j_gene: TRBJ2-7

CDR3nt: TGTGCCAGCAGCTATTCCGGGACATTGAACACCGGGGAGCTGTTTTTT
CDR3aa: CASSYSGTLNTGELFF
d_gene: NA
abundance: NA
v_gene: TRBV7-2
j_gene: TRBJ2-2

CDR3nt: TGTGCCAGCAGCGTAGGAACAGGGTTTGGGGCCAACGTCCTGACTTTC
CDR3aa: CASSVGTGFGANVLTF
d_gene: NA
abundance: NA
v_gene: TRBV9
j_gene: TRBJ2-6

CDR3nt: TGTGCCAGTAGTCCGGGGAGTGGGCCCCTCCACTTT
CDR3aa: CASSPGSGPLHF
d_gene: NA
abundance: NA
v_gene: TRBV19
j_gene: TRBJ1-6

CDR3nt: TGTGCCAGCAGTTATGGGATAGGCAATCAGCCCCAGCATTTT
CDR3aa: CASSYGIGNQPQHF
d_gene: NA
abundance: NA
v_gene: TRBV6-7
j_gene: TRBJ1-5

CDR3nt: TGTGCCAGCACCAGGGGGCGAGAGCAGTACTTC
CDR3aa: CASTRGREQYF
d_gene: TRBD1
abundance: NA
v_gene: TRBV6-1
j_gene: TRBJ2-7

CDR3nt: TGTGCCAGCAGTTGGTCGGGGGGCACTGAAGCTTTCTTT
CDR3aa: CASSWSGGTEAFF
d_gene: NA
abundance: medium-sized
v_gene: TRBV6-5
j_gene: TRBJ1-1

CDR3nt: TGTGCCAGCAGCCCCTTACTAGCGGCTTACGAGCAGTACTTC
CDR3aa: CASSPLLAAYEQYF
d_gene: NA
abundance: NA
v_gene: TRBV7-5
j_gene: TRBJ2-7

CDR3nt: TGTGCCAGCAGCCCAGCTAGGGGGCCCTACGAGCAGTACTTC
CDR3aa: CASSPARGPYEQYF
d_gene: NA
abundance: NA
v_gene: TRBV21-1
j_gene: TRBJ2-7